This T cell receptor beta chain stems from a study of beta chain features in type 1 diabetes. Study in general: The study examined 107,917,701 sorted cells across all samples.

Between the trimmed V and J ends, which lost 0 bases and 7 bases, there was a span of 13 bases. The CDR3 consists of 15 residues. CDR1 is SGHVS, CDR2 FNYEAQ, per germline. cDNA synthesis used the whole RNA isolate, giving expressed TCRB sequences. Naive, central memory and regulatory T cell samples yielded roughly 3.5 million reads on average. TCRdb's copy holds only in-frame clones and misses some; the assay was immunoSEQ multiplex PCR. The data show fewer than 30,000 clones, with 60% to 75% seen just once and 2% to 2.5% held by the top ten. This clone was recorded once. The sample consisted of Tregs from blood. This TCR was sampled from a middle-aged woman in good health. The genes are TRBV7-6 and TRBJ2-1, with D perhaps TRBD2 (6 bases). The CDR3, as DNA: TGTGCCAGCAGCTTAGCGGGGACTCCTACAAATGAGCAGTTCTTC. Amino acids: CASSLAGTPTNEQFF. Full variable domain (rest looked up from reference TRBV7-6 and TRBJ2-1): GAGVSQSPRYKVTKRGQDVALRCDPISGHVSLYWYRQALGQGPEFLTYFNYEAQQDKSGLPNDRFSAERPEGSISTLTIQRTEQRDSAMYRCASSLAGTPTNEQFFGPGTRLTVL.